This record covers a single TCR beta chain. There is no known antigen for this receptor. Base qualities were left out, and no much larger clone turns up one base away. In the prospective study, participants were 18 to 89 years old, resided in about two dozen geographic areas of the United States, and were enrolled through a virtual design. Cohort assignment in the prospective study relied on participant-reported clinical history from a screening survey and a study questionnaire. ImmuneRACE Cohort 3 recovered participants were defined by two consecutive negative NP/OP PCR tests, healthcare professional clearance, or symptom resolution. In the prospective study, mobile phlebotomists collected whole blood, serum and a nasopharyngeal or oropharyngeal swab from each participant. Over a roughly 2-month period, participants in the prospective study had the option of providing additional blood draws and questionnaires. Before DNA extraction, blood samples from the prospective study were shipped at room temperature or frozen.

TCRbeta CDR3 regions were amplified from genomic DNA by means of the immunoSEQ Assay, a bias-controlled multiplex PCR. Per the source publication's procedure: Nucleated cell counts per sample were estimated from amplification of reference gene primers within the assay. Sequence reads were collapsed and filtered to measure the absolute abundance of every unique TCRbeta CDR3 rearrangement. For each sample, productive Simpson clonality was calculated as the square root of Simpson's diversity index across productive rearrangements. Entries here come from immuneACCESS through TCRdb and include only in-frame sequences with V and J called. Some clones fail to appear in such tables; in the studies checked, an unresolved V gene covers under half of the shortfall, and the cause of the remainder is unknown. The DNA was the basis for D and trimming; V, J and clone size are from that table. Here the sample has 250,000 to 400,000 clones; approximately 89% occur a single time. The top ten constitute about 5.7% of the sample.

The data belong to a study of blood T cell repertoires in COVID-19 (dated by TCRdb to about 2020). Notes on the research overall: The collaborator samples originated in the United States, Italy and Spain and spanned the acute and convalescent phases of COVID-19. The material from the prospective study consisted of cDNA or gDNA derived from T cells, B-cell-depleted T cells, or PBMCs. Subjects who had been exposed to COVID-19, were actively infected with it, or had recovered from it provided the deeply sampled blood TCRbeta repertoires that made up the dataset. A freely available public database, intended as a resource for researchers studying the immune response to SARS-CoV-2, is where the repertoires were released. Samples came from the ongoing ImmuneRACE study (first 160 participants) plus 1,254 subjects from 6 global collaborators. Nearly every sample came with metadata listing a de-identified subject ID, COVID-19 status, age in years and sex. Where available, HLA class I and class II types were taken from metadata supplied by the sample provider and were not determined by assay-based typing.

Based on the germline V gene, the CDR1 and CDR2 sequences are SGDLS and YYNGEE. The germline ends are 13 bases apart after V is trimmed by 0 bases and J by 7 bases. Inclusive of the bounding cysteine and phenylalanine, the CDR3 is 15 residues long. Kept here is only the CDR3 DNA, which spans 45 bases and is read in frame from base 1. On the study overall, not on this receptor specifically: How much clinical and demographic metadata was included differed by source and by participant, and the metadata was provided uncurated.

The sequenced sample consisted of PBMCs or T cells enriched from blood (not recorded which). The receptor was isolated from a woman aged 30 to 39 who had recovered from COVID-19. The sequence is built from TRBV9 and TRBJ2-2, with TRBD2 as a weak D call on 6 bases. The sequenced DNA: TGTGCCAGCAGCGTAGACCCACGCGGGATCGGGGAGCTGTTTTTT. It specifies CASSVDPRGIGELFF.